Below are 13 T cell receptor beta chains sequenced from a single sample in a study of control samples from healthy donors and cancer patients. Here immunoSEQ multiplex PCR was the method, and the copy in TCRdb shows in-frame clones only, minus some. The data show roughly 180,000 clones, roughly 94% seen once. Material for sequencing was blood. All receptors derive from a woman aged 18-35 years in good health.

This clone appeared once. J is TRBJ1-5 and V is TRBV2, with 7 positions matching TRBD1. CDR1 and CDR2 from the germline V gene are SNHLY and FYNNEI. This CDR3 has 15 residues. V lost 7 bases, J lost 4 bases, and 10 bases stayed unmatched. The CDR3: CASNEGQLLNQPQHF. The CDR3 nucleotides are TGTGCCAGCAACGAGGGACAGCTCCTGAATCAGCCCCAGCATTTT.

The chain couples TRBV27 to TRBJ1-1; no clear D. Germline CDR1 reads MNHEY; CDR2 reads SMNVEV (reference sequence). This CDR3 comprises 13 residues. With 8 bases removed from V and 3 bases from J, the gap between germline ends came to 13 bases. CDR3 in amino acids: CASSPSWDTEAFF. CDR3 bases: TGTGCCAGCTCACCGTCATGGGACACTGAAGCTTTCTTT.

The CDR3 protein is CASRDGTADGYTF. The CDR3 DNA sequence: TGTGCCAGCAGAGACGGGACGGCGGACGGCTACACCTTC. The chain carries TRBV9 and TRBJ1-2; D may be TRBD1 (5 bases). V lost 5 bases and J 8 bases, leaving 16 bases between the germline ends. Per the germline V gene, CDR1 is SGDLS and CDR2 is YYNGEE. The CDR3 runs 13 residues.

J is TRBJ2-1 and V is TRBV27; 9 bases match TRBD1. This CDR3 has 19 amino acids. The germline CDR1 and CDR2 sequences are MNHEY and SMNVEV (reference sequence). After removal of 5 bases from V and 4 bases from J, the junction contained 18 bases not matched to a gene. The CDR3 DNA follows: TGTGCCAGCAGTCTCACGGACAGGGGTTCAAAGAGAGGGTACAATGAGCAGTTCTTC. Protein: CASSLTDRGSKRGYNEQFF.

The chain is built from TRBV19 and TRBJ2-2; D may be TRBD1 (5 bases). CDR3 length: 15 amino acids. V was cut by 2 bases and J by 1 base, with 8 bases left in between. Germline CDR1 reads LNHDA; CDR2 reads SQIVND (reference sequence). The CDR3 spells CASSINGQNTGELFF. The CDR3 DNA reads TGTGCCAGTAGTATAAACGGACAGAACACCGGGGAGCTGTTTTTT.

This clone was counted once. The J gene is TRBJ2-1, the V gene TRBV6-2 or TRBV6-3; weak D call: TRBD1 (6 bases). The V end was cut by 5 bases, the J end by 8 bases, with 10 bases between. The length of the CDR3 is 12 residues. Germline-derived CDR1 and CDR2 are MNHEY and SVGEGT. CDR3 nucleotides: TGTGCCAGCAGTCCCGGGACATATGAGCAGTTCTTC. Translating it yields CASSPGTYEQFF.

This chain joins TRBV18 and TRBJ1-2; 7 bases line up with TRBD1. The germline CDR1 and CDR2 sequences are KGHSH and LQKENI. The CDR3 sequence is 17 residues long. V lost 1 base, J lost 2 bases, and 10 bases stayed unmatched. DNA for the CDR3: TGTGCCAGCTCACCACAGGAGACAGGGCTCTCAAACTATGGCTACACCTTC. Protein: CASSPQETGLSNYGYTF.

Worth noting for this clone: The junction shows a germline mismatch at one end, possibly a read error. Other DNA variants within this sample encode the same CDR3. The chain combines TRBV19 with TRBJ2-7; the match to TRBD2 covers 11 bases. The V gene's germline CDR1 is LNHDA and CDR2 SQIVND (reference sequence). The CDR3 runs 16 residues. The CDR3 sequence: CASSPFGTSGSYEQYF. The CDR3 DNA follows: TGTGCCAGTAGTCCGTTTGGGACTAGCGGCTCCTACGAACAGTACTTC. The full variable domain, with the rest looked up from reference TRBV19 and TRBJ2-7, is DGGITQSPKYLFRKEGQNVTLSCEQNLNHDAMYWYRQDPGQGLRLIYYSQIVNDFQKGDIAEGYSVSREKKESFPLTVTSAQKNPTAFYLCASSPFGTSGSYEQYFGPGTRLTVT.

CDR3 in DNA: TGTGCCAGTTCCAAGACAGGGAGGCAGCCCCAGCATTTT. Translating it yields CASSKTGRQPQHF. The chain links TRBV19 to TRBJ1-5; 7 nucleotides align to TRBD1. Germline V gene lookup returns CDR1 LNHDA and CDR2 SQIVND (reference sequence). V lost 8 bases to trimming and J lost 7 bases; unmatched junction nucleotides: 8. The CDR3 has 13 amino acids.

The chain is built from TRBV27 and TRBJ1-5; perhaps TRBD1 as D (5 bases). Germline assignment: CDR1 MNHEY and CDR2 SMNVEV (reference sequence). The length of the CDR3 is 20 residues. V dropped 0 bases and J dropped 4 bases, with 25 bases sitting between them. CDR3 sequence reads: CASSLSFGDGQGTANQPQHF. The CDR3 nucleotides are TGTGCCAGCAGTTTATCGTTTGGGGATGGTCAGGGAACGGCTAATCAGCCCCAGCATTTT.

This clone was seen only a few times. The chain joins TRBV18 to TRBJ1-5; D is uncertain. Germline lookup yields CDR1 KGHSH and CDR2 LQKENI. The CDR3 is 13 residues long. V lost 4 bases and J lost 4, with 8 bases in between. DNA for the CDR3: TGTGCCAGCTCACTAATAGATAATCAGCCCCAGCATTTT. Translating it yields CASSLIDNQPQHF.

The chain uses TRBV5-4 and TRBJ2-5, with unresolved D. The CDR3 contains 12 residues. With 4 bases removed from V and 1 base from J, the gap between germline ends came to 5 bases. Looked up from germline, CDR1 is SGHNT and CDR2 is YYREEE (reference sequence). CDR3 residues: CASSGSQETQYF. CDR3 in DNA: TGTGCCAGCAGCGGTTCCCAAGAGACCCAGTACTTC.

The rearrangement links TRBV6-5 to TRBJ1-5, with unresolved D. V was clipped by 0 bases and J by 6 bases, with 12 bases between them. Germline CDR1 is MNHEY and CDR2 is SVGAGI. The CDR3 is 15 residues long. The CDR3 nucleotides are TGTGCCAGCAGTTACTCGCCCAGGTCTATTCAGCCCCAGCATTTT. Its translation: CASSYSPRSIQPQHF.